This entry features one T cell receptor beta chain sequence. V gave up 8 bases and J gave up 7 bases, with 21 bases separating them. The germline V gene encodes CDR1 MNHEY and CDR2 SMNVEV (reference sequence). The CDR3 length is 15 residues. The sample belongs to a study of blood T cell repertoires in COVID-19. Authors' analysis steps: Estimates of nucleated cell counts were drawn from the amplification of reference gene primers. Assay: immunoSEQ multiplex PCR; the TCRdb copy retains only in-frame clones and omits some. For V, J and clone size, that table is used; D and trimming come from the DNA. The sample holds a few hundred thousand clones, nearly 90% seen once.

Sequencing used PBMCs or T cells enriched from blood (not recorded which). The clonotype was recovered from a woman aged 60-75 years who had recovered from COVID-19. The chain is built from TRBV27 and TRBJ1-3, with D perhaps matching TRBD1 (5 bases). CDR3 nucleotides: TGTGCCAGCCGTTCAAACCGGGACTCCTGGAACACCATATATTTT. Protein: CASRSNRDSWNTIYF.